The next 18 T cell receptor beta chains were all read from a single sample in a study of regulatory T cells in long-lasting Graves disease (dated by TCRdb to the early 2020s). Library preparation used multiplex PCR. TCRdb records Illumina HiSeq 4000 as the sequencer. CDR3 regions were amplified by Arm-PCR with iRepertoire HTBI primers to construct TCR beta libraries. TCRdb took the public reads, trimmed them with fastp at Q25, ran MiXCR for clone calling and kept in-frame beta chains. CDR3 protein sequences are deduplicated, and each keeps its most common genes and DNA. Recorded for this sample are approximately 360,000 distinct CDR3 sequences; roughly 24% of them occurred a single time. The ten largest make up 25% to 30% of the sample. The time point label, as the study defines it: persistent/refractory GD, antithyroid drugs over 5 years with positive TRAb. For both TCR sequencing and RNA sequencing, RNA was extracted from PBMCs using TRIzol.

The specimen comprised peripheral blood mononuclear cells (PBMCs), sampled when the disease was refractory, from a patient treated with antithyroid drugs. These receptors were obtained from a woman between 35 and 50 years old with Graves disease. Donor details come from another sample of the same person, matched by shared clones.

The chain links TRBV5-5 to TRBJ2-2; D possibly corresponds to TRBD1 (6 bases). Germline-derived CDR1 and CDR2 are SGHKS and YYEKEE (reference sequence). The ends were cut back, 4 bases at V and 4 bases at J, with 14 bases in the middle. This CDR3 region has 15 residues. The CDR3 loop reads CASSQHRAGTGELFF. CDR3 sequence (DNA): TGTGCCAGCAGCCAGCACAGGGCTGGCACCGGGGAGCTGTTTTTT.

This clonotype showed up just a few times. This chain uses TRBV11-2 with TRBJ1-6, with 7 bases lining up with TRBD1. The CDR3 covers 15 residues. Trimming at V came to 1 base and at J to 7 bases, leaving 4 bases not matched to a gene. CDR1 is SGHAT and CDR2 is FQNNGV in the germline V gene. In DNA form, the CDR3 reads TGTGCCAGCAGCTTAGTTGCAGGGGGGAATTCACCCCTCCACTTT. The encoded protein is CASSLVAGGNSPLHF.

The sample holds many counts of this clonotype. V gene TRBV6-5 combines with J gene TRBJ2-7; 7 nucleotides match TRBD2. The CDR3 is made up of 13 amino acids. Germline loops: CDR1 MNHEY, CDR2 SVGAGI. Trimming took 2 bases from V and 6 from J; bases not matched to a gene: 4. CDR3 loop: CASSYGVAGEQYF. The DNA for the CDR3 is TGTGCCAGCAGTTACGGGGTAGCGGGCGAGCAGTACTTC.

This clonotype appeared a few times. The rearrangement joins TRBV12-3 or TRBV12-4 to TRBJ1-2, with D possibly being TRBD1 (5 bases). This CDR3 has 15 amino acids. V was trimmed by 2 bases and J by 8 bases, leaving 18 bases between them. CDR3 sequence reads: CASSLSRDGLSGYTF. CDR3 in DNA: TGTGCCAGCAGTTTATCCCGGGACGGTTTATCCGGCTACACCTTC.

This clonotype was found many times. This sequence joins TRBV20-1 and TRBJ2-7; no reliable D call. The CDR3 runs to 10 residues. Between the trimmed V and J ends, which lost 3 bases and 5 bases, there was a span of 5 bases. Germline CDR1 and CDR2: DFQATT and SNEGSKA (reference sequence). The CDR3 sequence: CSASLHEQYF. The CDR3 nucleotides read TGCAGTGCTAGCCTCCACGAGCAGTACTTC.

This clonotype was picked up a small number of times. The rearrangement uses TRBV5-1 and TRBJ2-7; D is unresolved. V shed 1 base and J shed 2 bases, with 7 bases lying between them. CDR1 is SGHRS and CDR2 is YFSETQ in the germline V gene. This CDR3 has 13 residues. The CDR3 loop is CASSLHTAYEQYF. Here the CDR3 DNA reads TGCGCCAGCAGCTTGCACACCGCCTACGAGCAGTACTTC.

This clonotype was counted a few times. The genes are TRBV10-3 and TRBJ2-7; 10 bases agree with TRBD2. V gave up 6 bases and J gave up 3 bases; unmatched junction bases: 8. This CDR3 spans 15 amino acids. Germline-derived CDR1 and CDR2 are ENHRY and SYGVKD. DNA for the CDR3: TGTGCCATCAGCTTGAATAGCGGGGGGTTCTACGAGCAGTACTTC. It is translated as CAISLNSGGFYEQYF.

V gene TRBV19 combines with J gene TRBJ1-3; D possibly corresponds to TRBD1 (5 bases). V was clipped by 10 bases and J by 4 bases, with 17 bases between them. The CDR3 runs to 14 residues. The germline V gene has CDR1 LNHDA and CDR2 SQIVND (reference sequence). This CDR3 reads CATRDVLRGNTIYF. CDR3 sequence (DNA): TGTGCCACCAGGGACGTCCTTCGGGGAAACACCATATATTTT.

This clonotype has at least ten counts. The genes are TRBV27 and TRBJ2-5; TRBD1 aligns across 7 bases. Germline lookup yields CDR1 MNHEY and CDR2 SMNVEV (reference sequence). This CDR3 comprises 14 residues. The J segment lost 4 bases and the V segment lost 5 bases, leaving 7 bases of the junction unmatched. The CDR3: CASSQGVRGETQYF. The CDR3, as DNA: TGTGCCAGCAGTCAGGGGGTAAGGGGAGAGACCCAGTACTTC.

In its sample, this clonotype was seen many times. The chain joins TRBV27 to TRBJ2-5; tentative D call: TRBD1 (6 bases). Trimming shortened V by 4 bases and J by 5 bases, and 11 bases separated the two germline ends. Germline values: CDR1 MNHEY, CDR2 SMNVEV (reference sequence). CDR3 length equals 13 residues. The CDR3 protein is CASSYRDGETQYF. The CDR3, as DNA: TGTGCCAGCAGTTACAGGGATGGGGAGACCCAGTACTTC.

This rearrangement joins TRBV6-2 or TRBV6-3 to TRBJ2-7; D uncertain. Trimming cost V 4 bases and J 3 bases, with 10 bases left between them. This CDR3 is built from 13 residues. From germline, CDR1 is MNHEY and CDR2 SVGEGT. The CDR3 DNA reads TGTGCCAGCAGTTGGCTGAGTGGCTACGAGCAGTACTTC. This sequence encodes CASSWLSGYEQYF.

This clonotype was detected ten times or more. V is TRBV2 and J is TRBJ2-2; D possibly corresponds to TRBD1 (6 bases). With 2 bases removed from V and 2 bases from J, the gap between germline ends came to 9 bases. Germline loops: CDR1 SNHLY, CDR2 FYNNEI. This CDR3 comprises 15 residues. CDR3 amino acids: CASSEWDTNTGELFF. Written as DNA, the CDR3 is TGTGCCAGCAGTGAATGGGACACTAACACCGGGGAGCTGTTTTTT.

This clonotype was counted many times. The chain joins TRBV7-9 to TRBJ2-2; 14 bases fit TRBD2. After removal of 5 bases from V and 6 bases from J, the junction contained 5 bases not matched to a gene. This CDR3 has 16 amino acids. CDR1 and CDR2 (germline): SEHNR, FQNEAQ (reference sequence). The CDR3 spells CASSLRLAGGPGELFF. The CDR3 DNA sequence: TGTGCCAGCAGCCTTCGACTAGCGGGAGGGCCCGGGGAGCTGTTTTTT.

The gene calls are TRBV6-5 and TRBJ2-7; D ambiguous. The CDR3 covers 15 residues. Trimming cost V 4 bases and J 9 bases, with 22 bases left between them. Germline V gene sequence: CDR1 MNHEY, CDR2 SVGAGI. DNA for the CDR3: TGTGCCAGCAGTTCGGCAGCTTTAAGGAACCCCGCGCAGTACTTC. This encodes CASSSAALRNPAQYF.

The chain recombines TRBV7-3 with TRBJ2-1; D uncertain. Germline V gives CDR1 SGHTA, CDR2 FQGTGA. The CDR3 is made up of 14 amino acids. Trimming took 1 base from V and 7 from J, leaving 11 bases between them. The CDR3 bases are TGTGCCAGCAGCTTAAGAAATTCGGTAAATGAGCAGTTCTTC. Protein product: CASSLRNSVNEQFF.

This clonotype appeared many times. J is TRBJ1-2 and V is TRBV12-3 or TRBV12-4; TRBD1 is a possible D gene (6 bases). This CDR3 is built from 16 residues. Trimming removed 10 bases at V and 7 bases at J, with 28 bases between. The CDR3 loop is CAIQGDLTTALGGYTF. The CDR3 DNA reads TGTGCCATACAGGGAGATCTGACGACGGCGTTGGGTGGCTACACCTTC.

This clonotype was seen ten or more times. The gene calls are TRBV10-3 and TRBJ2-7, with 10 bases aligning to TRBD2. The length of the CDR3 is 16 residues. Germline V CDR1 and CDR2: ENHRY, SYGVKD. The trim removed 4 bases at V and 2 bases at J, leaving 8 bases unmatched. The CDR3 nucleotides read TGTGCCATCAGTGTCACTAGCGGGACTCTGGCCTACGAGCAGTACTTC. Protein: CAISVTSGTLAYEQYF.

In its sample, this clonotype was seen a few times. The CDR3 DNA follows: TGTGCCAGCAGTTTCGCCCAGGGGGAAACCGGGGAGCTGTTTTTT. Amino acid sequence: CASSFAQGETGELFF. The chain uses TRBV6-5 and TRBJ2-2; TRBD1 matches 7 bases. V shed 4 bases, J shed 5 bases, and the junction held 7 bases outside the gene matches. CDR3 length equals 15 residues. From germline, CDR1 is MNHEY and CDR2 SVGAGI.